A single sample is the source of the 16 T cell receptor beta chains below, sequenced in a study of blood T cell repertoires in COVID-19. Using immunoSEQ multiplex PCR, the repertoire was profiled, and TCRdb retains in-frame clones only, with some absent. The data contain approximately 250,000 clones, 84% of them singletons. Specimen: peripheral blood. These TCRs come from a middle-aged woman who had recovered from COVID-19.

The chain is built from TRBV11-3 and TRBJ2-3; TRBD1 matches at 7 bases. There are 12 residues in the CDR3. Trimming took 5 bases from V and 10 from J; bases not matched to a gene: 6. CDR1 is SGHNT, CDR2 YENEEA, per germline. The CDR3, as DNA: TGTGCCAGCAGCCTCAACAGGGGAGCGCAGTATTTT. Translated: CASSLNRGAQYF.

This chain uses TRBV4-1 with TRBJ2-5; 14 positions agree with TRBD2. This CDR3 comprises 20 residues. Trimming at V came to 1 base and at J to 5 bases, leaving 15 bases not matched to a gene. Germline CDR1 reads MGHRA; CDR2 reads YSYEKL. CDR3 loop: CASSQGKWGTSGGQGETQYF. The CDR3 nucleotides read TGCGCCAGCAGCCAAGGAAAATGGGGGACTAGCGGGGGCCAAGGGGAGACCCAGTACTTC.

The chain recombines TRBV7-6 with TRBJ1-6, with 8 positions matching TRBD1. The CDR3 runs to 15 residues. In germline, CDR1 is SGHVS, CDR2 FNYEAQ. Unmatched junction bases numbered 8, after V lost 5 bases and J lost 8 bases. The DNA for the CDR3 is TGTGCCAGCAGCGAAGGGGGGACAGGATATTCACCCCTCCACTTT. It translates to CASSEGGTGYSPLHF.

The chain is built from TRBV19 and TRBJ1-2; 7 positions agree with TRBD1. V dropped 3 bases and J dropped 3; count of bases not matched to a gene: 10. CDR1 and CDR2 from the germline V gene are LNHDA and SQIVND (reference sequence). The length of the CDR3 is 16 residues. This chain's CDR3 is CASSIRTGTNYYGYTF. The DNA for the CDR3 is TGTGCCAGTAGTATTAGGACAGGAACTAACTACTATGGCTACACCTTC.

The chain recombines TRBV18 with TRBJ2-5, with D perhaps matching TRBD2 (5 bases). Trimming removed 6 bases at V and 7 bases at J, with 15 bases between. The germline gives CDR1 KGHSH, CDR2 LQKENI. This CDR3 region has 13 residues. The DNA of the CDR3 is TGTGCCAGCTCCCCGGGATCCGAGAGGACCCAGTACTTC. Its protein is CASSPGSERTQYF.

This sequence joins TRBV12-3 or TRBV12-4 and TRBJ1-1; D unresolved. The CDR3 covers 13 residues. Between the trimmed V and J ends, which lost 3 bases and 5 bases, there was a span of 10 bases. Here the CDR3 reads CASSLPGVTEAFF. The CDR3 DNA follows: TGTGCCAGCAGTTTGCCCGGGGTTACTGAAGCTTTCTTT.

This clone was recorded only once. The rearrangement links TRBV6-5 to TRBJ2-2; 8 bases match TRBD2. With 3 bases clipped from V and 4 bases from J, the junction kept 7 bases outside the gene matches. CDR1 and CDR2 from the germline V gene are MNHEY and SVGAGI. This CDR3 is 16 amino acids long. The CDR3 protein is CASSYLRGARTGELFF. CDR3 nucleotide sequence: TGTGCCAGCAGTTATTTGCGGGGGGCGCGCACCGGGGAGCTGTTTTTT.

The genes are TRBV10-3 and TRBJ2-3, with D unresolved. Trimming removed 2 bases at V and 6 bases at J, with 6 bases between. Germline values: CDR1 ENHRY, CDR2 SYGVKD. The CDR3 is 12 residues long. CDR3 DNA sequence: TGTGCCATCAGTGAGGTGAGGGATACGCAGTATTTT. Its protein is CAISEVRDTQYF.

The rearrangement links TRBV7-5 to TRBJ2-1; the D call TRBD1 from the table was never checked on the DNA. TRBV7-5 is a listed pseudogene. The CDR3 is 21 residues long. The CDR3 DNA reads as TGTGTCAGAAGCTTAGCAGGGGAGGGGACAGGGGCCCGAAGATTATACAATGAGCAGTTCTTC. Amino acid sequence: CVRSLAGEGTGARRLYNEQFF.

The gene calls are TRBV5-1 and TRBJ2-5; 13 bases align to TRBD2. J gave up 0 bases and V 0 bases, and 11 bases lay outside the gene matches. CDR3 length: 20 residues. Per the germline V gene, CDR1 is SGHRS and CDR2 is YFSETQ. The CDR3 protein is CASSLAFFLTSGGNQETQYF. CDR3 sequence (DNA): TGCGCCAGCAGCTTGGCCTTCTTTCTGACTAGCGGGGGGAACCAAGAGACCCAGTACTTC.

CDR3 sequence: CASRYLLSQGTGELFF. The CDR3, as DNA: TGTGCCAGTAGATACCTCCTTTCTCAGGGGACCGGGGAGCTGTTTTTT. This chain connects TRBV19 to TRBJ2-2; TRBD1 is a possible D gene (6 bases). V lost 6 bases, J lost 5 bases, and 19 bases lay in between. This CDR3 has 16 amino acids. Germline V gene data show CDR1 as LNHDA and CDR2 as SQIVND (reference sequence).

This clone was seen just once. The CDR3 region is CSASSGAGEKLFF. The CDR3 DNA reads as TGCAGTGCTAGTTCAGGGGCCGGAGAAAAACTGTTTTTT. The genes are TRBV20-1 and TRBJ1-4, with D maybe TRBD1 (6 bases). This CDR3 contains 13 residues. CDR1 DFQATT and CDR2 SNEGSKA come from the germline V gene (reference sequence). The V end lost 3 bases, the J end lost 8 bases, and 13 bases lay between the germline ends.

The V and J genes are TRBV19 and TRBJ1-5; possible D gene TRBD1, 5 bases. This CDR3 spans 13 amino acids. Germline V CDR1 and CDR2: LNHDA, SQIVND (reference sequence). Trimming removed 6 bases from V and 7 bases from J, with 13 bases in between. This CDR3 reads CASRSTAFQPQHF. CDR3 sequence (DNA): TGTGCCAGTAGATCGACAGCGTTCCAGCCCCAGCATTTT.

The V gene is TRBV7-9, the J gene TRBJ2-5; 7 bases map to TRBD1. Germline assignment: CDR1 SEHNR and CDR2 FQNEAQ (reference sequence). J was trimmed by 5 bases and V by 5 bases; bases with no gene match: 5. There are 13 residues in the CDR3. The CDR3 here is CASSTTGLETQYF. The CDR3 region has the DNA TGTGCCAGCAGCACGACAGGGCTGGAGACCCAGTACTTC.

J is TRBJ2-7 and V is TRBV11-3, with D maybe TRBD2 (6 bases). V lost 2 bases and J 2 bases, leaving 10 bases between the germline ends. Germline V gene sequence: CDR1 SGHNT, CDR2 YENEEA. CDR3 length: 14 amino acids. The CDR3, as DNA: TGTGCCAGCAGCTTAAGGGACTCCCCCTACGAGCAGTACTTC. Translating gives CASSLRDSPYEQYF.

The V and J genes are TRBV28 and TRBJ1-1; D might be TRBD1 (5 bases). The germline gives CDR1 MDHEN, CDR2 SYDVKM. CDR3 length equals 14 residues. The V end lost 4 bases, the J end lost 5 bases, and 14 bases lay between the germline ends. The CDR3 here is CASSSIQVPTEAFF. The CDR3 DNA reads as TGTGCCAGCAGTTCTATACAGGTTCCAACTGAAGCTTTCTTT.